The next 5 T cell receptor beta chains were all read from a single sample in a study of cytomegalovirus exposure and HLA in healthy donors. Researchers ran the PCR with 60 Vbeta and 13 Jbeta primers. Some clones are missing from TCRdb's copy, which holds only in-frame ones; the method was immunoSEQ multiplex PCR. Found here are about 120,000 clones, about 71% of them singletons; the top ten hold under 3.5%. Sequenced sample: PBMCs. All receptors come from a woman in her 50s in good health and CMV-seronegative.

V usage is TRBV14 and J usage is TRBJ2-1; 10 bases line up with TRBD2. Germline V gives CDR1 SGHDN, CDR2 FVKESK. Unmatched junction bases numbered 11, after V lost 4 bases and J lost 5 bases. The CDR3 is 17 amino acids. The CDR3 sequence: CASSPPYSGRSDNEQFF. CDR3 bases: TGTGCCAGCAGCCCCCCGTATAGCGGGAGGTCCGACAATGAGCAGTTCTTC.

There are many counts of this clone. V and J are TRBV19 and TRBJ2-6, with 8 bases aligning to TRBD2. CDR3 length: 20 amino acids. Looked up from germline, CDR1 is LNHDA and CDR2 is SQIVND (reference sequence). V dropped 5 bases and J dropped 0; count of bases not matched to a gene: 15. The CDR3 DNA follows: TGTGCCAGTAGTCCGGTCGGGTCGGCTAGCGGGCCCTCTGGGGCCAACGTCCTGACTTTC. Residues: CASSPVGSASGPSGANVLTF.

V gene TRBV2 combines with J gene TRBJ1-1, with 8 bases lining up with TRBD1. In germline, CDR1 is SNHLY, CDR2 FYNNEI. This CDR3 region has 15 residues. V was clipped by 4 bases and J by 2 bases; unmatched bases: 6. As DNA, the CDR3 is TGTGCCAGCAGTGGGCCAGGGGGCAAAAACACTGAAGCTTTCTTT. Protein product: CASSGPGGKNTEAFF.

J is TRBJ2-5 and V is TRBV5-1, with 13 bases fitting TRBD2. This CDR3 comprises 16 residues. V lost 4 bases, J lost 8 bases, and 11 bases stayed unmatched. Germline V gives CDR1 SGHRS, CDR2 YFSETQ. In nucleotides, the CDR3 is TGCGCCAGCAGCCCTCGGACTAGCGGGAGTAGCGACACCCAGTACTTC. Translated: CASSPRTSGSSDTQYF.

The chain employs TRBV5-5 and TRBJ1-5, with D possibly TRBD1 on 5 matching bases. This CDR3 has 15 residues. Per germline, CDR1 SGHKS and CDR2 YYEKEE (reference sequence). V was shortened by 0 bases and J by 3 bases, with 10 bases between the two germline ends. Written as DNA, the CDR3 is TGTGCCAGCAGCTTGGGGGAGGGGTCCAATCAGCCCCAGCATTTT. Its protein is CASSLGEGSNQPQHF. Complete variable domain (other parts from reference TRBV5-5 and TRBJ1-5): DAGVTQSPTHLIKTRGQQVTLRCSPISGHKSVSWYQQVLGQGPQFIFQYYEKEERGRGNFPDRFSARQFPNYSSELNVNALLLGDSALYLCASSLGEGSNQPQHFGDGTRLSIL.